The present T cell receptor beta chain was sequenced within a study of CD8+CD57+ T cells in acquired aplastic anemia. General study findings and limits: The study found no significant CD8+ Simpson's diversity difference between patients and controls.

For sequencing, patients were chosen who had shown expansion of CD8+CD57+ cells by flow cytometry. All participating patients were living with severe acquired aplastic anemia. Both TCR beta VDJ combination and CDR3 sequence profiling were carried out. Genomic DNA was the template for this profiling. TCRdb reanalysed the reads using MiXCR and keeps one entry per CDR3 protein. The sample has 250,000 or so distinct CDR3 sequences, around half seen once. The V and J ends lost 5 bases and 4 bases respectively, with 14 bases between them. Looked up from germline, CDR1 is SEHNR and CDR2 is FQNEAQ (reference sequence). The CDR3 has 15 amino acids. Remarks on this clonotype: What it binds is unknown.

This TCR was recovered from a human donor with aplastic anemia. The sample consisted of sorted CD4+, CD8+, or CD8+CD57+ T cells (not recorded which) from PBMCs. This sequence joins TRBV7-9 and TRBJ1-4; D is undetermined. CDR3 coding DNA: TGTGCCAGCAGCATTCCCTTAGCGGGTAATGAAAAACTGTTTTTT. Translation: CASSIPLAGNEKLFF. The variable domain in full, with the rest retrieved from reference TRBV7-9 and TRBJ1-4, is DTGVSQNPRHKITKRGQNVTFRCDPISEHNRLYWYRQTLGQGPEFLTYFQNEAQLEKSRLLSDRFSAERPKGSFSTLEIQRTEQGDSAMYLCASSIPLAGNEKLFFGSGTQLSVL.